These 4 T cell receptor beta chains were sequenced from one sample in a study of Ad26.COV2.S vaccination and SARS-CoV-2 variants. Produced via immunoSEQ multiplex PCR; TCRdb's table is partial and in-frame only. The table shows about 320,000 clones, with about 85% occurring only once. Treatment reported: roughly 18 received Ad26.COV2.S at low or high dose, single or two shots; 5 received placebo; per-sample allocation not given. Sampling was done on day 63 after the first vaccine or placebo injection. The sample in question was peripheral blood, obtained in a trial of Ad26.COV2.S vaccine versus placebo. The receptor set was obtained from a person between 18 and 59 years old who received the Ad26.COV2.S COVID-19 vaccine or a placebo.

The rearrangement links TRBV29-1 to TRBJ2-3, with TRBD1 as a possible D gene (5 bases). V lost 8 bases and J 4 bases, leaving 16 bases between the germline ends. The CDR3 consists of 13 residues. CDR1 is SQVTM, CDR2 ANQGSEA, per germline. CDR3 sequence (DNA): TGCAGCTTCAGGGATTTCGGTTCAGATACGCAGTATTTT. Protein product: CSFRDFGSDTQYF.

This clone was observed a handful of times. The genes are TRBV20-1 and TRBJ2-7; D may be TRBD2 (5 bases). V gave up 3 bases and J gave up 3 bases, with 15 bases separating them. The length of the CDR3 is 14 residues. Germline CDR1 is DFQATT and CDR2 is SNEGSKA (reference sequence). The CDR3 nucleotides are TGCAGTGCTAGTCACCCCGGGATCCGCTACGAGCAGTACTTC. Translated: CSASHPGIRYEQYF.

This clone was counted once. V is TRBV12-3 or TRBV12-4 and J is TRBJ2-1; no clear D. CDR3 length equals 13 residues. Deletions cut 2 bases from V and 5 bases from J, with 7 bases between. CDR3 bases: TGTGCCAGCAGTTTACGGCGGAACAATGAGCAGTTCTTC. This translates into CASSLRRNNEQFF.

The rearrangement links TRBV15 to TRBJ2-3; 7 bases align to TRBD1. The germline V gene encodes CDR1 LNHNV and CDR2 YYDKDF (reference sequence). This CDR3 is built from 14 residues. Losses at the gene ends were 3 bases for V and 9 bases for J; bases not matched to a gene: 9. The CDR3 region has the DNA TGTGCCACCAGCAGTGACACAGGGGTTGGCACGCAGTATTTT. This gives the protein CATSSDTGVGTQYF.